This TCR beta chain is from a study of OX40 agonist ivuxolimab in advanced cancers. In this sample, this clone turned up once. Germline assignment: CDR1 LGHNA and CDR2 YNFKEQ. V lost 4 bases and J 6 bases, leaving 6 bases between the germline ends. The CDR3 contains 12 residues. Here immunoSEQ multiplex PCR was the method, and the copy in TCRdb shows in-frame clones only, minus some. In the table there are 20,000 to 25,000 clones, around nine tenths of which are singletons. This TCR derives from an adult with an advanced solid tumor such as melanoma, head and neck, liver or kidney cancer. This chain connects TRBV4-2 to TRBJ2-2; TRBD1 is a possible D gene (5 bases). The sequencing used CD4+ or CD8+ T cells sorted from blood, collected in a trial of the OX40 agonist ivuxolimab. The CDR3 protein is CASSPGSGELFF. In DNA, the CDR3 is TGTGCCAGCAGCCCAGGGTCCGGGGAGCTGTTTTTT.